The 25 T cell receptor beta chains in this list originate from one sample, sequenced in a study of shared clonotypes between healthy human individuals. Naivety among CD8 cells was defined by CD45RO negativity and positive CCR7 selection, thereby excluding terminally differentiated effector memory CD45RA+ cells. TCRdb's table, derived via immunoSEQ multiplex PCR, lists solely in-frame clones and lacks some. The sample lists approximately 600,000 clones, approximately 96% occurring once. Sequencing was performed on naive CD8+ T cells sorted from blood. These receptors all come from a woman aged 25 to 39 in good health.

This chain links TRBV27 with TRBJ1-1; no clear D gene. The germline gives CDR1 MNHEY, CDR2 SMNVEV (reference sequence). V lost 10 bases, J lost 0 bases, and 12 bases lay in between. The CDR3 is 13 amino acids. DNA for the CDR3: TGTGCCACCAGAGCCACAGTGAACACTGAAGCTTTCTTT. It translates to CATRATVNTEAFF.

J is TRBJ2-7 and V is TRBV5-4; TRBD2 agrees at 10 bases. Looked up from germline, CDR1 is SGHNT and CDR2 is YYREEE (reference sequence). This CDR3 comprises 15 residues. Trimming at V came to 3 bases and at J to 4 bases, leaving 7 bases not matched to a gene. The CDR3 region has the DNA TGTGCCAGCAGCTCAGAAACGACTAGCGGGTACGAGCAGTACTTC. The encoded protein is CASSSETTSGYEQYF.

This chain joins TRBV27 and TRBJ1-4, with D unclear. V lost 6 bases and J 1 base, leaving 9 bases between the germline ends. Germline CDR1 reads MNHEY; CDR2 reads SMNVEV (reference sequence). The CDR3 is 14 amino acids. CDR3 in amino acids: CASSPGVTNEKLFF. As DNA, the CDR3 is TGTGCCAGCAGCCCTGGGGTAACTAATGAAAAACTGTTTTTT.

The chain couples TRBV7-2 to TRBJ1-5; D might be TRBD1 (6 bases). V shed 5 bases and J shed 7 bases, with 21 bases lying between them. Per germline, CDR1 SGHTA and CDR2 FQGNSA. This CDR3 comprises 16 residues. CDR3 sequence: CASSPWGAAIGQPQHF. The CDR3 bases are TGTGCCAGCAGCCCATGGGGGGCAGCCATCGGGCAGCCCCAGCATTTT. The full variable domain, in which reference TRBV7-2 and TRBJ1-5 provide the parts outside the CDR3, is GAGVSQSPSNKVTEKGKDVELRCDPISGHTALYWYRQSLGQGLEFLIYFQGNSAPDKSGLPSDRFSAERTGGSVSTLTIQRTQQEDSAVYLCASSPWGAAIGQPQHFGDGTRLSIL.

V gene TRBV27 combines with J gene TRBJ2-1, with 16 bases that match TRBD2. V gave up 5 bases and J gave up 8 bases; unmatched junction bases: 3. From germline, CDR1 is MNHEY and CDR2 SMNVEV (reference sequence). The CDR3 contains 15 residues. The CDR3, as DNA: TGTGCCAGCAGTCACGGGACTAGCGGGAGGGATGAGCAGTTCTTC. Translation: CASSHGTSGRDEQFF.

The chain's CDR3 is CASSELGSYEQYF. The CDR3 DNA reads TGTGCCAGCAGTGAATTGGGCTCCTACGAGCAGTACTTC. The chain carries TRBV2 and TRBJ2-7, with D unresolved. The V and J ends lost 2 bases and 0 bases respectively, with 5 bases between them. The CDR3 is made up of 13 amino acids. The germline gives CDR1 SNHLY, CDR2 FYNNEI.

The CDR3 nucleotides read TGTGCCAGCAGACCGGCAACAGGGGGGAAGGTTTACGAGCAGTACTTC. This translates into CASRPATGGKVYEQYF. This chain connects TRBV7-9 to TRBJ2-7; TRBD1 agrees at 8 bases. V shed 6 bases and J 4 bases; nucleotides not matched to a gene: 14. Per germline, CDR1 SEHNR and CDR2 FQNEAQ (reference sequence). The CDR3 spans 16 residues. Drawing the rest from reference TRBV7-9 and TRBJ2-7, the complete variable domain is DTGVSQNPRHKITKRGQNVTFRCDPISEHNRLYWYRQTLGQGPEFLTYFQNEAQLEKSRLLSDRFSAERPKGSFSTLEIQRTEQGDSAMYLCASRPATGGKVYEQYFGPGTRLTVT.

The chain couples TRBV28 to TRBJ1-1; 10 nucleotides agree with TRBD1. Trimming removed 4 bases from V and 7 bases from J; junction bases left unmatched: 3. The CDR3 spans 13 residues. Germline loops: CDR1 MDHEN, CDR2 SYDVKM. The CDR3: CASSWGTGVEAFF. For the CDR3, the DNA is TGTGCCAGCAGTTGGGGGACAGGGGTTGAAGCTTTCTTT.

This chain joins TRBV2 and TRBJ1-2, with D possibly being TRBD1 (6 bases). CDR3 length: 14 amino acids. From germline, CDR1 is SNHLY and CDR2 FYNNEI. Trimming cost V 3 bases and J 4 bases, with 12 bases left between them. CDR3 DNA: TGTGCCAGCAGTGAGGGGGGCCGCTTCTATGGCTACACCTTC. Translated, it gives CASSEGGRFYGYTF.

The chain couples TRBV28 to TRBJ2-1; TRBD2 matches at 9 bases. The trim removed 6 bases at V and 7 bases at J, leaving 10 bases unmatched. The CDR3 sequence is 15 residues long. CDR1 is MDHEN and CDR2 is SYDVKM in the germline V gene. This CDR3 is CASSLGLAFQNEQFF. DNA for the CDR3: TGTGCCAGCAGCCTCGGACTAGCGTTCCAGAATGAGCAGTTCTTC.

CDR3: CASSEYSGPSDTQYF. The CDR3 nucleotides are TGTGCCAGCAGTGAATACAGCGGGCCCTCAGATACGCAGTATTTT. V usage is TRBV2 and J usage is TRBJ2-3; D perhaps matches TRBD2 (6 bases). The CDR3 contains 15 residues. Germline lookup yields CDR1 SNHLY and CDR2 FYNNEI. V was shortened by 2 bases and J by 4 bases, with 13 bases between the two germline ends. Supplemented by reference TRBV2 and TRBJ2-3, the full variable domain reads EPEVTQTPSHQVTQMGQEVILRCVPISNHLYFYWYRQILGQKVEFLVSFYNNEISEKSEIFDDQFSVERPDGSNFTLKIRSTKLEDSAMYFCASSEYSGPSDTQYFGPGTRLTVL.

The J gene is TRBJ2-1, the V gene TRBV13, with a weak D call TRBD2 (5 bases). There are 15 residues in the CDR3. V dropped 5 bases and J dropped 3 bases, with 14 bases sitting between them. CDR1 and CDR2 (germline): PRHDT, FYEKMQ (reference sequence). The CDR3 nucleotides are TGTGCCAGCAGCGAAACTAGTGACTACTACAATGAGCAGTTCTTC. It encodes CASSETSDYYNEQFF. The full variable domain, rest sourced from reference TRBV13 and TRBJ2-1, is AAGVIQSPRHLIKEKRETATLKCYPIPRHDTVYWYQQGPGQDPQFLISFYEKMQSDKGSIPDRFSAQQFSDYHSELNMSSLELGDSALYFCASSETSDYYNEQFFGPGTRLTVL.

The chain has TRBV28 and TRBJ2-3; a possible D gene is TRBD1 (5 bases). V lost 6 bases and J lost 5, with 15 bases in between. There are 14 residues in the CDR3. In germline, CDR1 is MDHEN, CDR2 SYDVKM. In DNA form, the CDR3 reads TGTGCCAGCAGCCCAGGGTTCATCGTAGATACGCAGTATTTT. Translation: CASSPGFIVDTQYF.

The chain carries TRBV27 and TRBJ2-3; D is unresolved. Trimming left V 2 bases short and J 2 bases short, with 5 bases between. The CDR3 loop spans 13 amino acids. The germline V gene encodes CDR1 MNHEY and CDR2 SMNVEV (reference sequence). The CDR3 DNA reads TGTGCCAGCAGTTTAATCGTCACAGATACGCAGTATTTT. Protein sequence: CASSLIVTDTQYF.

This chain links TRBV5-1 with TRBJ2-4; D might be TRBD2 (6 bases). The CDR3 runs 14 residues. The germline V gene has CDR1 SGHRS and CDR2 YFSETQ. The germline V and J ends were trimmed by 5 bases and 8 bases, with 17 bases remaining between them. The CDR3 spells CASSQNGGLDIQYF. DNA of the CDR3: TGCGCCAGCAGTCAAAACGGGGGTCTTGACATTCAGTACTTC. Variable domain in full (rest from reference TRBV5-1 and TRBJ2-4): KAGVTQTPRYLIKTRGQQVTLSCSPISGHRSVSWYQQTPGQGLQFLFEYFSETQRNKGNFPGRFSGRQFSNSRSEMNVSTLELGDSALYLCASSQNGGLDIQYFGAGTRLSVL.

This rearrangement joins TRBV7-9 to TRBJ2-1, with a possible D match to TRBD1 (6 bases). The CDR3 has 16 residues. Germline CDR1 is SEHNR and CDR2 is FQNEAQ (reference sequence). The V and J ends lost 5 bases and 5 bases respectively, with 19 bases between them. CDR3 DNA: TGTGCCAGCAGCCGAACAACAGGGTTATGGGACAATGAGCAGTTCTTC. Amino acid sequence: CASSRTTGLWDNEQFF.

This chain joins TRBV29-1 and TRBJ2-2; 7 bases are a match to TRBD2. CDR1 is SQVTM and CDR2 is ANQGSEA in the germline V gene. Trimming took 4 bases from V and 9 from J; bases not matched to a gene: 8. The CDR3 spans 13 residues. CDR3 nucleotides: TGCAGCGTTGGGGACGGGAGGTCACGGGAGCTGTTTTTT. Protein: CSVGDGRSRELFF.

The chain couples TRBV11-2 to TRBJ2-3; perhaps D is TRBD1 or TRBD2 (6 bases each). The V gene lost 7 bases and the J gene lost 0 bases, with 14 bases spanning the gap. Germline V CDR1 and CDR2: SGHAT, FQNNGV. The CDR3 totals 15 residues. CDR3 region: CASTQGGTSTDTQYF. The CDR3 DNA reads TGTGCCAGCACCCAGGGCGGGACAAGCACAGATACGCAGTATTTT.

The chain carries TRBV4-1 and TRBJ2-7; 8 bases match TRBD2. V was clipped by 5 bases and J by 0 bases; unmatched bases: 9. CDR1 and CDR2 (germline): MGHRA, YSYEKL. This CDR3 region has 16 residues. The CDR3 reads CASSSYSSGSSYEQYF. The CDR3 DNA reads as TGCGCCAGCAGCTCGTATTCTAGCGGGTCCTCCTACGAGCAGTACTTC.

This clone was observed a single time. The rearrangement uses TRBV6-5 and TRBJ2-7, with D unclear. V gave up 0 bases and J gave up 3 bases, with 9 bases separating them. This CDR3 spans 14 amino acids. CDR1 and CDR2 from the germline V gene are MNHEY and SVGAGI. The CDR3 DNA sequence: TGTGCCAGCAGTTACTCGATTCTCCTCTACGAGCAGTACTTC. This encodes CASSYSILLYEQYF.

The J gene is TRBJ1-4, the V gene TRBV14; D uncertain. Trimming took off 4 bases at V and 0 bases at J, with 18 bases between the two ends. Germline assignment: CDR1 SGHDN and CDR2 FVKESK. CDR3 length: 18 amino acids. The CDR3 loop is CASSLPLGYGATNEKLFF. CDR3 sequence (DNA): TGTGCCAGCAGCCTTCCTTTGGGGTATGGAGCAACTAATGAAAAACTGTTTTTT.

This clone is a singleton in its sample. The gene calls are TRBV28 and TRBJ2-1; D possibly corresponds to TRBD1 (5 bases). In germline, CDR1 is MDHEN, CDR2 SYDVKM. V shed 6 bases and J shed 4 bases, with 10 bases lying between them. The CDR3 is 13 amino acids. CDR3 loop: CASRGVVYNEQFF. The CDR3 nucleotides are TGTGCCAGCAGAGGGGTCGTTTACAATGAGCAGTTCTTC.

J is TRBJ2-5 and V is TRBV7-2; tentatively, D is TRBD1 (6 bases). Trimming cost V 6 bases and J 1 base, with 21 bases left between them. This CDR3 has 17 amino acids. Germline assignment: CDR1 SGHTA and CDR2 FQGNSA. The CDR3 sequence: CASRNRDTIKFQETQYF. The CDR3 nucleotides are TGTGCCAGCAGGAACCGGGACACAATCAAATTCCAAGAGACCCAGTACTTC.

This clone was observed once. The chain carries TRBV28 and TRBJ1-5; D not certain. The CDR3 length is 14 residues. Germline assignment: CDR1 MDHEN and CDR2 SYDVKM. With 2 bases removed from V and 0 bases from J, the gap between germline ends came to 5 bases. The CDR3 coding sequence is TGTGCCAGCAGTTTAACACTTAGCAATCAGCCCCAGCATTTT. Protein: CASSLTLSNQPQHF.

The CDR3 protein is CASSIRQGAGGYTF. CDR3 sequence (DNA): TGTGCCAGTAGTATTAGGCAGGGGGCCGGTGGCTACACCTTC. The V gene is TRBV19, the J gene TRBJ1-2; 8 bases map to TRBD1. J was trimmed by 7 bases and V by 3 bases; bases with no gene match: 7. Germline assignment: CDR1 LNHDA and CDR2 SQIVND (reference sequence). This CDR3 is 14 amino acids long.